Sequencing of this T cell receptor (beta chain) was carried out in a study of shared clonotypes between healthy human individuals. V gave up 6 bases and J gave up 2 bases; unmatched junction bases: 2. CDR3 size: 13 residues. CDR1 and CDR2 from the germline V gene are MDHEN and SYDVKM. Study conclusions and caveats: It was the few donors that limited the genetic and exposure-history diversity represented.

Once extracted for a subset, genomic DNA was divided evenly among several immunoSEQ plates. Only in-frame clones appear in the TCRdb table, and some are missing; sequencing was by immunoSEQ multiplex PCR. Here the sample spans 550,000 to 700,000 clones, less than 80% being singletons. Remarks on this clone: Its antigen is currently unknown.

V gene TRBV28 combines with J gene TRBJ2-3; 7 nucleotides align to TRBD1. Sequencing input: memory CD4+ T cells sorted from blood. Stated subset: CD45RA-negative fraction. This receptor was taken from a woman aged 25 to 39 in good health. CDR3 residues: CASSGTATDTQYF. In DNA form, the CDR3 reads TGTGCCAGCAGCGGGACAGCCACAGATACGCAGTATTTT.